This T cell receptor beta chain was captured by sequencing in a study of T cell responses to AZD1222 COVID-19 vaccine. Sequenced by immunoSEQ multiplex PCR; TCRdb stores in-frame clones only, minus some. The table includes 70,000 to 90,000 clones, around 87% detected once. CDR1 is GTSNPN and CDR2 is SVGIG in the germline V gene (reference sequence). Trimming removed 0 bases from V and 0 bases from J, with 3 bases in between. The CDR3 has 13 amino acids. Second-dose schedules of about 4 or about 12 weeks were combined. The sequencing here drew on peripheral blood, taken 28 days after the second AZD1222 dose. V gene TRBV30 combines with J gene TRBJ1-3; unclear D gene. This TCR was recovered from an adult who received the AZD1222 COVID-19 vaccine. CDR3 bases: TGTGCCTGGAGTGTGGGCTCTGGAAACACCATATATTTT. This codes for CAWSVGSGNTIYF.